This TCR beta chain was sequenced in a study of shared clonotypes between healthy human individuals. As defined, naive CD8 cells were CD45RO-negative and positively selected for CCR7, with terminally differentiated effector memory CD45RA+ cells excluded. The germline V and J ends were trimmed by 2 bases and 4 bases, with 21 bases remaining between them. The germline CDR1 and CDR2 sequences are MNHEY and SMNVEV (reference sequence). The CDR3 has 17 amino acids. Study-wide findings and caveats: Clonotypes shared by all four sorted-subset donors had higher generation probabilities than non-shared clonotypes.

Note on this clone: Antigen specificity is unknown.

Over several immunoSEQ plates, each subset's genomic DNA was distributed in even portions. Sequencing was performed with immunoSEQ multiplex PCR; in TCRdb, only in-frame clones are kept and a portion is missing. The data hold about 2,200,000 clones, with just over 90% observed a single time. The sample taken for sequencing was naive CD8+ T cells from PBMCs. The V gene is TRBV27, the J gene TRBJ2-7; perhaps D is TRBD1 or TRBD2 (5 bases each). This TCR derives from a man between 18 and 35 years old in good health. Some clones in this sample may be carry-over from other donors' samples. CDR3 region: CASSLRSAGRVRYEQYF. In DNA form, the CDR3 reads TGTGCCAGCAGTTTAAGGTCTGCGGGCAGGGTGAGGTACGAGCAGTACTTC.